One T cell receptor beta chain is described in this entry. The sample holds many counts of this clonotype. This receptor's antigen is unknown. Base qualities are missing; no much larger clone stands one base away. The time point label corresponds to: sample taken at primary tumor resection. Samples were obtained from approximately 77 patients with early-stage, untreated non-small cell lung cancer from the lung TRACERx cohort. For TCR sequencing, whole RNA was extracted from tumor and nontumor lung tissue, or from cryopreserved PBMC samples, and no cell sorting was done. Patients were selected for TCR sequencing only if sufficient RNA was available from at least two tumor regions. Before selection, tumor and adjacent nontumor lung specimens were reviewed by a lung pathologist. The data stem from a study of spatial heterogeneity in lung cancer (dated by TCRdb to between 2017 and 2020). A note on the overall study: More beta-chain than alpha-chain transcripts were consistently detected, likely reflecting higher beta-chain transcript abundance. Nonsynonymous mutation counts, determined by whole-exome sequencing of tumor tissue, were related to features of the TCR repertoire. A strong correlation was found between TCR transcript counts in tumor regions and a T cell transcriptional module score from matched bulk RNA-seq. The study quantitatively compared TCR alpha and beta repertoires across multiple tumor regions, matched nontumor lung and blood in non-small cell lung cancer. In the raw uncorrected reads, each unique combination of TCR and UMI appeared more than ten times on average. Both alpha and beta chains were TCR-sequenced in samples taken at surgery, namely 220 tumor regions, around 64 matched nontumor lung samples and about 52 PBMC samples.

The CDR3 spans 13 residues, from the cysteine through the phenylalanine. Just the 39-base CDR3 DNA is kept, in frame starting at base 1. At the junction V is shortened by 6 bases and J by 4 bases; bases outside the gene matches: 3. From a lookup of the germline V gene, CDR1 and CDR2 are MDHEN and SYDVKM. The library was prepared using 5' RACE. TCRdb records NextSeq 500 as the sequencer. The TCR library protocol attached a unique molecular identifier to each TCR cDNA molecule to allow correction of PCR and sequencing errors. The source study handled its data this way. TCR identification, UMI-based error correction and CDR3 extraction were all carried out with Decombinator tools. Expanded TCRs were defined as those above a frequency of 2 per 1,000, corresponding to the top 1% of the tumor frequency distribution. Expanded tumor TCRs statistically deemed absent (corrected P<0.05) from at least one tumor region were classed as regional, and all other expanded tumor TCRs were classed as ubiquitous. Each repertoire was subsampled 100 times to 5,000 TCRs, after which Renyi diversity was computed with the R vegan package. CDR3 similarity networks were built from amino acid triplet string-kernel similarity, with CDR3s being connected when pairwise similarity was above 0.82. TCRdb handled the public reads itself, with Q25 trimming in fastp and clone calling in MiXCR, and kept productive beta chains. Duplicate CDR3 protein sequences are folded into a single record with the most common DNA and genes. These V and J calls originate from TCRdb's pipeline instead of the authors' own analysis. This sample holds over 1,500 distinct CDR3 sequences; around 5% were observed only once. The ten largest clonotypes hold over 7% of the sample.

The paper as a whole reports these results and caveats: Estimated TCR-seq coverage of tumor T cells was only approximately 7.4% for alpha chains and around 13% for beta chains. Confirming at a functional level the hypothesis that regional TCRs recognize regional mutations was considered to require additional single-cell paired TCR alpha and beta sequencing. The number of expanded intratumoral alpha and beta TCRs correlated with the tumor nonsynonymous mutation count. Counts of ubiquitous and regional expanded TCRs were found to correlate with counts of ubiquitous and regional nonsynonymous mutations, respectively.

Source: lung tumor tissue, taken at surgery. This clonotype originated in a male donor with early-stage non-small cell lung cancer. The receptor chain draws on TRBV28 and TRBJ1-1; 9 central nucleotides agree with TRBD1. This receptor carries the CDR3 CASRGTGITEAFF. At the DNA level, the sequence is TGTGCCAGCAGGGGGACAGGGATCACTGAAGCTTTCTTT.